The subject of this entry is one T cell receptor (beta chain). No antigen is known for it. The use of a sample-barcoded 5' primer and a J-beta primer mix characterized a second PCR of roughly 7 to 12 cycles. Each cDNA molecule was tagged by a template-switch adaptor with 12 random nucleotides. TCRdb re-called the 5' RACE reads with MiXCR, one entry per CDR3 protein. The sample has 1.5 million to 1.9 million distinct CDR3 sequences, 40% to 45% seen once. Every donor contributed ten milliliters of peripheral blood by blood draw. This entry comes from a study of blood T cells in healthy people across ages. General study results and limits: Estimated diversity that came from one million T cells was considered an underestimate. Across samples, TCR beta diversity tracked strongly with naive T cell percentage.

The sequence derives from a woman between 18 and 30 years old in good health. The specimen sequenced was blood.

The CDR3 bases are TGTGCCAGCTACAATTCAAGGACAGGGGGCGCGGGTGCTTTCTTT. Protein product: CASYNSRTGGAGAFF. The chain carries TRBV12-3 or TRBV12-4 and TRBJ1-1; TRBD1 agrees at 11 bases. V lost 8 bases and J lost 11; bases outside the gene matches: 16. This CDR3 region has 15 residues.